This T cell receptor (beta chain) originates from a study of T cell repertoires in cytomegalovirus infection (dated by TCRdb to between 2018 and 2020). With regard to the full study: Peptide stimulations targeted recently identified HLA-C-restricted CMV epitopes, whose presentation resists viral immunomodulation, together with well-studied HLA-B-restricted epitopes. Donor HLA type was relevant to the analysis, because carriage of CMV infection together with the matching HLA type was indicated by public TCR beta signatures. Overall study results and their limits: Cumulative frequency of public TCR beta family members discriminated carriers of CMV infection plus the relevant HLA type in this cohort and an independent approximately 340-donor cohort. The ex vivo response was dominated by HLA-C-restricted CMV-specific TCR beta clonotypes, and the single most frequent clonotype in two of eight donors was supplied by these HLA-C-restricted clonotypes.

V was cut back by 8 bases and J by 7 bases, leaving a gap of 18 bases between them. Inclusive of the bounding cysteine and phenylalanine, the CDR3 is 13 residues long. The kept DNA is CDR3 alone, 39 bases in frame from the first base. Via the germline V gene, CDR1 is SGHAT and CDR2 FQNNGV. The sample's treatment or condition, from its label and the paper: in vitro stimulation with specific CMV peptide epitopes to enrich CMV-specific T cells. A remark on this clonotype: Its antigen is still unknown. No base qualities exist here, and no much larger clone lies one base off it.

This sample was sequenced with an Illumina HiSeq 1500. TCRdb took the public reads, trimmed them with fastp at Q25, ran MiXCR for clone calling and kept in-frame beta chains. Records with the same CDR3 protein are collapsed into one entry carrying the most frequent genes and DNA. Here the sample has around 200,000 distinct CDR3 sequences; about 39% occur a single time. The ten largest clonotypes hold 59% of the sample. The V and J segments used are TRBV11-2 and TRBJ2-7; a weak D assignment points to TRBD2 (7 bases agree). The sequence was collected from a human donor in good health (CMV status not recorded). Some clones in this sample may be carry-over from other donors' samples. The specimen was CD8+ T cells from cultured PBMCs, collected from culture after CMV antigen stimulation. This receptor has the CDR3 CASALGGTREQYF. The DNA sequence reads TGTGCCAGCGCCCTGGGGGGGACACGGGAGCAGTACTTC.